This T cell receptor beta chain was recovered during a study of T-cell memory formation after mild COVID-19 (dated by TCRdb to about 2021). Concerning the study at large: Most TCR sequence clusters were specific to one of the two donors. In two donors, T-cell clones that expanded and contracted after mild COVID-19 were followed by sequencing TCRalpha and TCRbeta repertoires longitudinally. The cohort was made up of two young adult volunteers, one female and one male, who were previously healthy.

V sheds 1 base and J sheds 7 bases, leaving 14 bases between their ends. Via the germline V gene, CDR1 is SGHTA and CDR2 FQGNSA. Counted from cysteine to phenylalanine, this CDR3 has 15 amino acids. Left in the record is the CDR3 DNA by itself, 45 bases read in frame from the first base. The research as a whole found: Balanced CD4/CD8 phenotypes were observed for clones contracting from day 15 to 85, whereas a bias towards CD4+ was observed for a second wave of clones expanding from day 15 to 37. The study covered only a couple of mild cases, and larger cohorts including severe cases with pre-infection samples were considered necessary. SARS-CoV-2 specificity of the second-wave clones peaking on day 37 was not confirmed. The detection of some responding clones in pre-infection memory suggests that pre-existing cross-reactive memory T cells joined the SARS-CoV-2 response. Contracting CD4+ clones were located mainly in the CM and EM memory subsets, whereas CD8+ clones were found to be enriched in EMRA.

The sample was run on an Illumina NovaSeq 6000. cDNA libraries for TCRalpha and TCRbeta were prepared by 5'RACE using constant-segment primers, with sample barcodes and unique molecular identifiers added. Trizol reagent was used to extract RNA from every sample. Libraries were amplified in two PCR steps, with a second sample barcode and Illumina TruSeq adapters added in the second step. Sequencing of libraries was performed on an Illumina NovaSeq with 2 x 150 bp paired-end reads. Per the authors' processing: Demultiplexing of reads and collapsing into UMI-guided consensus sequences were performed with migec v1.2.7. Using mixcr v2.1.11, UMI consensuses were aligned to TRA and TRB V and J templates and then assembled into clonotypes. Clonotypes were classified as expanded or contracted when called significant by both edgeR and NoisET, with noise models trained on biological replicates. For edgeR calls, the cutoffs were a false discovery rate-adjusted p below 0.01 and a log2 fold-change threshold of 1. As an exploratory analysis of dynamics, max-normalized trajectories of the 1000 most abundant clonotypes were examined with PCA combined with hierarchical clustering. Separately sequenced CD4+ and CD8+ repertoires were used to assign a CD4 or CD8 phenotype to each responding clone. TCRdb reprocessing: public reads trimmed at Q25 with fastp, clones called with MiXCR, in-frame beta chains kept. Each entry merges the rows of one CDR3 protein and shows their most common DNA and genes. These V and J calls originate from TCRdb's pipeline instead of the authors' own analysis. For this sample there are around 300,000 distinct CDR3 sequences; 13% appear just once. 20% to 25% of the sample belongs to the ten largest clones.

PBMCs were isolated by Ficoll-Paque density gradient centrifugation. Comment on this clonotype: This clone's antigen is unknown. Per-base qualities were not stored, and no clone one base away is much larger.

The receptor's source is a man aged 18-30 years who had mild COVID-19 (a few samples of this study predate the infection). The sample titles of this study are shuffled in the database, so cell type and time point are left out; the donor was told from shared clones. The chain was built from TRBV7-2 and TRBJ1-3; the D gene identity is not certain. The specimen was PBMCs or a T cell subset sorted from them (not recorded which). The CDR3 amino acid sequence is: CASSLDMPMGNTIYF. The DNA reads TGTGCCAGCAGCTTAGATATGCCTATGGGGAACACCATATATTTT.